The clone carrying this T cell receptor (beta chain) was recorded many times. The entry originates in a study of T cells in Graves' hyperthyroidism and ophthalmopathy. Germline V gene lookup returns CDR1 MNHEY and CDR2 SVGAGI. The CDR3 is made up of 14 amino acids. The V and J ends lost 7 bases and 2 bases respectively, with 12 bases between them. Using RNA transcripts as the source, TCR beta CDR3 regions were amplified. A set of HTBI primers served as the primers for a first-round RT-PCR of the TCR CDR3. TCRdb called the multiplex PCR reads again in MiXCR, with one record for every CDR3 protein. The sample shows fewer than 750,000 distinct CDR3 sequences, about 15% of them seen only once. Uncontrolled infection, other autoimmune disease, pregnancy or lactation barred patients from enrollment.

This clonotype was obtained from a woman aged 40 to 50 with Graves' ophthalmopathy. Sequences were obtained from blood. V and J are TRBV6-5 and TRBJ1-5; no firm D call. The CDR3 DNA reads TGTGCCAGCACTCTGAGGGTTGGCAATCAGCCCCAGCATTTT. Translated, it gives CASTLRVGNQPQHF.